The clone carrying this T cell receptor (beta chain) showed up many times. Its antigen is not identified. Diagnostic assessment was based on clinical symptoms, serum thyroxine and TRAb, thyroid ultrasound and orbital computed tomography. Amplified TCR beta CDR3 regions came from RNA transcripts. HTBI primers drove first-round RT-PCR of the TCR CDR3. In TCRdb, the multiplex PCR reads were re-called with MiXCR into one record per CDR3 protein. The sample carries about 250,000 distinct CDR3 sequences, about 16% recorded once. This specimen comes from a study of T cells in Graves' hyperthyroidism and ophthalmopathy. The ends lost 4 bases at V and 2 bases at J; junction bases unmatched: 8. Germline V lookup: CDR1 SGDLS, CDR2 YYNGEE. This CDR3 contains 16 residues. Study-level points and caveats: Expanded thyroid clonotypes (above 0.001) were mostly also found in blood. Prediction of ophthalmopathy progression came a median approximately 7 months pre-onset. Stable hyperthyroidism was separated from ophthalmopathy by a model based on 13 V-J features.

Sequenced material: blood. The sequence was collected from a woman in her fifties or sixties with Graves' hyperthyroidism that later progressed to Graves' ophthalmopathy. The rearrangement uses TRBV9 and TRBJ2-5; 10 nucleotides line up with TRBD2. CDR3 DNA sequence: TGTGCCAGCAGCCCTCCCTCTAGCGGGGGACAAGAGACCCAGTACTTC. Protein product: CASSPPSSGGQETQYF.